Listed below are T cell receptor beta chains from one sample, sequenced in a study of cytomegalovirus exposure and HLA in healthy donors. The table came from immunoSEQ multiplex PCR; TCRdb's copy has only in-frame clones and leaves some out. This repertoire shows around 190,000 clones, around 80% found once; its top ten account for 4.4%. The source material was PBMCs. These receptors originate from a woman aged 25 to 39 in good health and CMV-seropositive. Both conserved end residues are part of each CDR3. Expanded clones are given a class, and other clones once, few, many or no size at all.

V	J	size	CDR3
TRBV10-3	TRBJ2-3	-	CAISDSTGTDTQYF
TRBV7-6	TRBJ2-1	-	CASSPPTSGGAVNYNEQFF
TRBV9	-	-	CASSPWTSGGYEQYF
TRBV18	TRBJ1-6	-	CASSPAEATNSPLHF
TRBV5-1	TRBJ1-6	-	CASSSSTGDYNSPLHF
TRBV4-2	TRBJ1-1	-	CASSQGALNTEAFF
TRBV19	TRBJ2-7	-	CASSEQGAANYEQYF
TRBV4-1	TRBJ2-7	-	CASSQLSSGGASEQYF
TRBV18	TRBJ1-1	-	CASSPRQGEAFF
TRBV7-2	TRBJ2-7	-	CASSLGLAGEVIYEQYF
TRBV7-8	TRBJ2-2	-	CASRRRAGGNRNGELFF
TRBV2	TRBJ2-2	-	CASSLAGGVTGELFF
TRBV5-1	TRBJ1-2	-	CASSLPRDTPNYGYTF
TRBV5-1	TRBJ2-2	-	CASSQTSGGFANTGELFF
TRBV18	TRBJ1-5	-	CASSPRRETSNQPQHF
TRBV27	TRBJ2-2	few	CASSPEGLAGYTGELFF
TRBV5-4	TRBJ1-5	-	CASSLQGAVQPQHF
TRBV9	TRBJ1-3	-	CASSVGSQGAGNTIYF
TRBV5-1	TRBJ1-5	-	CASSLGDLQGQPQHF
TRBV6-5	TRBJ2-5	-	CASSYLRRETQYF
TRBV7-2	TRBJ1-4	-	CASSLYAREKLFF
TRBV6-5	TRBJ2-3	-	CASSRLARGADTQYF
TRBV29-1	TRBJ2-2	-	CSSSGTIPGELFF
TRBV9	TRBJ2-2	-	CASSGGTGKFVGELFF
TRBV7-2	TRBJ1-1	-	CASRRQVGINTEAFF
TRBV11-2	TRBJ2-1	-	CASSWQGNDGEQFF
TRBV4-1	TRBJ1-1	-	CASSPVGRNTEAFF
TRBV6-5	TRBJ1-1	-	CASSYSSTGDTEAFF
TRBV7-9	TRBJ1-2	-	CASSLVAGQGDGYTF
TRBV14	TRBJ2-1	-	CASSPRDSNNEQFF
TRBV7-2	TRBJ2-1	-	CASSLGFARGQGEQFF
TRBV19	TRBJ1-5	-	CASSRDTGWGNQPQHF
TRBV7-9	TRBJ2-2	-	CASSPGTSGETGELFF
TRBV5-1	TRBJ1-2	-	CASSLLGSVTGVGYTF
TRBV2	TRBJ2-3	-	CASSESVTDTQYF
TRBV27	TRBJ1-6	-	CASSPSPLEGASYNSPLHF
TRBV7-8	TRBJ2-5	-	CASSLETGIQETQYF
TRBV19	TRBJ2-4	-	CASSITLGQLAKNIQYF
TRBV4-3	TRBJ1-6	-	CASSQERQVNSPLHF
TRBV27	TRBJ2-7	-	CASMDGTDTDEQYF
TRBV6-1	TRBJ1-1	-	CASSDTGTGRTEAFF
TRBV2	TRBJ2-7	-	CASSTDPTGYEQYF
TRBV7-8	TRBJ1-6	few	CASSQDRDNSPLHF
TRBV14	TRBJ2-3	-	CASSPNLRNRTDTQYF
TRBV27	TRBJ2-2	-	CASSLTGTGELFF
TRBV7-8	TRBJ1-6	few	CASSTQGAWNSPLHF
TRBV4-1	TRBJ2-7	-	CASSQGRVSRGEQYF
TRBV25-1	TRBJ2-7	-	CASSSPGDAYEQYF